This entry lists 16 T cell receptor beta chains sequenced from one sample in a study of blood T cell repertoires in COVID-19. Repertoires were generated with immunoSEQ multiplex PCR, while TCRdb's copy carries only in-frame clones and drops some. Among about 76,000 clones listed, around 90% were seen once. The sample was peripheral blood. These receptors all come from a man aged 25 to 40 with acute or convalescent COVID-19.

The V gene is TRBV3-1 (or the pseudogene TRBV3-2), the J gene TRBJ1-2, with 8 bases lining up with TRBD1. Germline V CDR1 and CDR2: LGHDT, YNNKEL (reference sequence). Trimming at V came to 1 base and at J to 1 base, leaving 8 bases not matched to a gene. This CDR3 is 17 amino acids long. The CDR3 here is CASSQGDRWAINYGYTF. In DNA form, the CDR3 reads TGTGCCAGCAGCCAAGGGGACAGGTGGGCCATTAACTATGGCTACACCTTC.

CDR3 in DNA: TGTGCCAGCAGCTGGGAGCCGGGACTAGGAGATGAGCAGTTCTTC. It specifies CASSWEPGLGDEQFF. The rearrangement uses TRBV7-2 and TRBJ2-1, with 8 bases fitting TRBD2. The V gene's germline CDR1 is SGHTA and CDR2 FQGNSA. The CDR3 is 15 amino acids. V was clipped by 4 bases and J by 8 bases; unmatched bases: 10.

The rearrangement joins TRBV2 to TRBJ2-7, with a tentative D call TRBD2 (5 bases). This CDR3 contains 13 residues. V was trimmed by 7 bases and J by 5 bases, leaving 15 bases between them. In germline, CDR1 is SNHLY, CDR2 FYNNEI. Here the CDR3 reads CASNFLDWDEQYF. The CDR3 nucleotides read TGTGCCAGCAATTTCCTGGACTGGGACGAGCAGTACTTC.

In this sample, this clone turned up many times. The V call is TRBV6-1, the J call TRBJ2-7; D is ambiguous. Trimming removed 0 bases from V and 2 bases from J, with 11 bases in between. CDR3 size: 15 residues. Germline-derived CDR1 and CDR2 are MNHNS and SASEGT. Here the CDR3 DNA reads TGTGCCAGCAGTGAAGCGCTTGAAAGCCCCTACGAGCAGTACTTC. Residues: CASSEALESPYEQYF.

V usage is TRBV5-1 and J usage is TRBJ1-5; TRBD1 agrees at 7 bases. V lost 0 bases to trimming and J lost 5 bases; unmatched junction nucleotides: 14. CDR3 length: 18 residues. CDR1 and CDR2 from the germline V gene are SGHRS and YFSETQ. This CDR3 is CASSLVETGPVQDQPQHF. The CDR3, as DNA: TGCGCCAGCAGCTTGGTTGAGACAGGGCCCGTCCAGGATCAGCCCCAGCATTTT.

The chain has TRBV9 and TRBJ2-7; 8 bases line up with TRBD2. CDR1 and CDR2 from the germline V gene are SGDLS and YYNGEE. Losses at the gene ends were 3 bases for V and 0 bases for J; bases not matched to a gene: 2. The CDR3 totals 14 residues. CDR3: CASSGSGSSYEQYF. The DNA for the CDR3 is TGTGCCAGCAGCGGGAGCGGGAGCTCCTACGAGCAGTACTTC.

The genes are TRBV5-4 and TRBJ2-5, with 7 bases lining up with TRBD1. CDR3 size: 15 residues. J gave up 4 bases and V 0 bases, and 6 bases lay outside the gene matches. CDR1 SGHNT and CDR2 YYREEE come from the germline V gene (reference sequence). CDR3 region: CASSLDLGGRETQYF. The CDR3 bases are TGTGCCAGCAGCTTGGACTTAGGGGGCCGAGAGACCCAGTACTTC.

In this sample, this clone turned up a few times. The chain combines TRBV30 with TRBJ1-4; 7 bases are shared with TRBD1. The CDR3 loop spans 14 amino acids. Trimming at V came to 4 bases and at J to 7 bases, leaving 9 bases not matched to a gene. The germline CDR1 and CDR2 sequences are GTSNPN and SVGIG (reference sequence). CDR3 sequence (DNA): TGTGCCTGGACTAGAGGGGGCCCCCCTGAAAAACTGTTTTTT. As protein: CAWTRGGPPEKLFF. Using reference TRBV30 and TRBJ1-4 for the parts outside the CDR3, the full variable domain is SQTIHQWPATLVQPVGSPLSLECTVEGTSNPNLYWYRQAAGRGLQLLFYSVGIGQISSEVPQNLSASRPQDRQFILSSKKLLLSDSGFYLCAWTRGGPPEKLFFGSGTQLSVL.

The chain joins TRBV6-5 to TRBJ2-5; 7 bases align to TRBD1. The CDR3 loop spans 14 amino acids. Trimming cost V 6 bases and J 3 bases; bases outside gene matches: 7. Looked up from germline, CDR1 is MNHEY and CDR2 is SVGAGI. CDR3 DNA sequence: TGTGCCAGCAGCCTCGGGACAGCAAAAGAGACCCAGTACTTC. As protein: CASSLGTAKETQYF.

The CDR3 loop is CASSSPSEQFF. Here the CDR3 DNA reads TGTGCCAGCAGTTCCCCGAGTGAGCAGTTCTTC. This sequence joins TRBV27 and TRBJ2-1, with D unresolved. The CDR3 is 11 amino acids. CDR1 and CDR2 from the germline V gene are MNHEY and SMNVEV (reference sequence). The germline V and J ends were trimmed by 4 bases and 9 bases, with 7 bases remaining between them.

This clone was found many times. The chain couples TRBV3-1 (or the pseudogene TRBV3-2) to TRBJ2-1; 9 bases map to TRBD2. This CDR3 contains 18 residues. Germline CDR1 LGHDT, CDR2 YNNKEL (reference sequence). The J segment lost 2 bases and the V segment lost 5 bases, leaving 13 bases of the junction unmatched. CDR3 in DNA: TGTGCCAGCAGCTCGTCGGGACTAGCCGTGGGCACCTACAATGAGCAGTTCTTC. Amino acid sequence: CASSSSGLAVGTYNEQFF.

V gene TRBV6-5 combines with J gene TRBJ2-7; D not certain. Germline V gene sequence: CDR1 MNHEY, CDR2 SVGAGI. The V end was cut by 0 bases, the J end by 2 bases, with 8 bases between. There are 14 residues in the CDR3. In DNA form, the CDR3 reads TGTGCCAGCAGTTACTCTTTGGGCACCTACGAGCAGTACTTC. Residues: CASSYSLGTYEQYF.

The chain couples TRBV7-2 to TRBJ2-3; TRBD1 matches 7 bases. V shed 5 bases, J shed 14 bases, and the junction held 16 bases outside the gene matches. This CDR3 is 14 amino acids long. Per the germline V gene, CDR1 is SGHTA and CDR2 is FQGNSA. Written as DNA, the CDR3 is TGTGCCAGCAGCCCCCTGAGAATTACAGGGGTTGGGTATTTT. Translating gives CASSPLRITGVGYF.

The rearrangement uses TRBV7-9 and TRBJ2-3; TRBD1 is a possible D gene (5 bases). The V gene's germline CDR1 is SEHNR and CDR2 FQNEAQ (reference sequence). Trimming pared 3 bases from V and 2 bases from J, leaving 6 bases between. CDR3 length equals 13 residues. Here the CDR3 DNA reads TGTGCCAGCAGCTTGGACAACACAGATACGCAGTATTTT. Amino acids: CASSLDNTDTQYF.

The genes are TRBV7-9 and TRBJ2-2; 8 nucleotides line up with TRBD2. Germline CDR1 and CDR2: SEHNR and FQNEAQ (reference sequence). V shed 6 bases, J shed 7 bases, and the junction held 10 bases outside the gene matches. CDR3 size: 15 residues. This CDR3 reads CASRSWAGGRGELFF. The DNA for the CDR3 is TGTGCCAGCAGGAGCTGGGCGGGAGGTCGCGGGGAGCTGTTTTTT.

V and J are TRBV29-1 and TRBJ2-1; possibly TRBD1 for D (5 bases). The CDR3 runs 14 residues. Germline V gene sequence: CDR1 SQVTM, CDR2 ANQGSEA. V was pared by 6 bases and J by 9 bases, with 21 bases between. The CDR3 reads CSVPGRGDYFEQFF. The CDR3 DNA follows: TGCAGCGTCCCCGGAAGGGGCGATTATTTTGAGCAGTTCTTC.